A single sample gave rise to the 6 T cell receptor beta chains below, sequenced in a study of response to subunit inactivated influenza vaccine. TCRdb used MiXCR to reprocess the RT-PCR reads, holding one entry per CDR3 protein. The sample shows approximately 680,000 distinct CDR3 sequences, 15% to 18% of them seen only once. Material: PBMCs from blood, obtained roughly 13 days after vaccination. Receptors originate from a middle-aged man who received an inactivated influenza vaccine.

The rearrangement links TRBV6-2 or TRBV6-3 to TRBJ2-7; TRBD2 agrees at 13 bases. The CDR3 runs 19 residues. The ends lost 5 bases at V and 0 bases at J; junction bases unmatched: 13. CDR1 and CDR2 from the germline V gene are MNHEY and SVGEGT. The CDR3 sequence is CASSPGLAGASFSSYEQYF. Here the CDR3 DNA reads TGTGCCAGCAGTCCCGGACTAGCGGGAGCCTCGTTTAGCTCCTACGAGCAGTACTTC.

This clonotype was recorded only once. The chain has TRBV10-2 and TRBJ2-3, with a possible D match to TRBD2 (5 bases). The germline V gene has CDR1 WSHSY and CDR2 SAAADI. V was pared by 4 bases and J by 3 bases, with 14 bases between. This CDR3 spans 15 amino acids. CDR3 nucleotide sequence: TGCGCCAGCAGTGGCGGGCCGGTGATTACAGATACGCAGTATTTT. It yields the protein CASSGGPVITDTQYF.

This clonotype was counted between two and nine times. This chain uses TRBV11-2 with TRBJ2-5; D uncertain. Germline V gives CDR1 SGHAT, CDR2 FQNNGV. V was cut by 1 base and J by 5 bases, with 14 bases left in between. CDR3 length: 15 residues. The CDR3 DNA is TGTGCCAGCAGCTTAGGTTTATGGGTTGGGGAGACCCAGTACTTC. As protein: CASSLGLWVGETQYF.

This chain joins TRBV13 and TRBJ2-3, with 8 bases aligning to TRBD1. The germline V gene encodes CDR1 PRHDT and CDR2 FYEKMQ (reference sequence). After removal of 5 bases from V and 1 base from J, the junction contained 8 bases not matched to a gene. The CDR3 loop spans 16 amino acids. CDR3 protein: CASSKATGVRTDTQYF. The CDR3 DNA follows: TGTGCCAGCAGCAAGGCGACAGGGGTGCGCACAGATACGCAGTATTTT.

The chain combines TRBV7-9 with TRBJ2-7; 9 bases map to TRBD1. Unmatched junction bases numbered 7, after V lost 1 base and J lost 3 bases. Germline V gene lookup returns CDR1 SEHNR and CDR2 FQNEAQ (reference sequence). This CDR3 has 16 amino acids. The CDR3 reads CASSLEGGTGLYEQYF. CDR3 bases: TGTGCCAGCAGCTTAGAGGGGGGGACAGGGCTCTACGAGCAGTACTTC.

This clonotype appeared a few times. The CDR3 bases are TGTGCCAGCAGACAAGAAAAAATGGGGCTCGTTTCTTCTAGCACAGATACGCAGTATTTT. This codes for CASRQEKMGLVSSSTDTQYF. The V call is TRBV12-3 or TRBV12-4, the J call TRBJ2-3, with D perhaps matching TRBD1 (5 bases). Trimming took 6 bases from V and 0 from J, leaving 28 bases between them. This CDR3 has 20 amino acids.